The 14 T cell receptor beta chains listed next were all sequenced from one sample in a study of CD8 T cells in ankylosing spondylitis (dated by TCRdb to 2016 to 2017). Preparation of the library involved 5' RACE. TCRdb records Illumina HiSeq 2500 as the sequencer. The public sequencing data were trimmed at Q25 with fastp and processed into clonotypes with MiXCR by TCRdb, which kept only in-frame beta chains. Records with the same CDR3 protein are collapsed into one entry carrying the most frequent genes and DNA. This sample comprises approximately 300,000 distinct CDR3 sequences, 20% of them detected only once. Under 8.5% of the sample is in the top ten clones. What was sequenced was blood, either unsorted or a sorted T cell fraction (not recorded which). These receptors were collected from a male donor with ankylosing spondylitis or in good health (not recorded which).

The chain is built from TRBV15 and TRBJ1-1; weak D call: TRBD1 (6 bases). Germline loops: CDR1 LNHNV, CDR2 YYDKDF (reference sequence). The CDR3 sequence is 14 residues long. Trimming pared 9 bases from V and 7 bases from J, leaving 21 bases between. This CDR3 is CATNSRGGLGEAFF. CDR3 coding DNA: TGTGCCACGAACTCAAGGGGGGGGCTTGGTGAAGCTTTCTTT.

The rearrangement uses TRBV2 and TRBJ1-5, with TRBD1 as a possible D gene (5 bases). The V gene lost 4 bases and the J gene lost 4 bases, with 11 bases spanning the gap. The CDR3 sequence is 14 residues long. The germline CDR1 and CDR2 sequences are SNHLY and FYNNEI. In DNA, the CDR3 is TGTGCCAGCAGTGCCGGGACCAAAAATCAGCCCCAGCATTTT. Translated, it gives CASSAGTKNQPQHF. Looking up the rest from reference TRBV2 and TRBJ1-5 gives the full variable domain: EPEVTQTPSHQVTQMGQEVILRCVPISNHLYFYWYRQILGQKVEFLVSFYNNEISEKSEIFDDQFSVERPDGSNFTLKIRSTKLEDSAMYFCASSAGTKNQPQHFGDGTRLSIL.

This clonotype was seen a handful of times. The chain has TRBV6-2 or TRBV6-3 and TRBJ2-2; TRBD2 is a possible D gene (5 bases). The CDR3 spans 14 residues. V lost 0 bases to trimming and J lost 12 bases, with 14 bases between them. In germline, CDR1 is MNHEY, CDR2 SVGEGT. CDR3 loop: CASSYSTRRVKLFF. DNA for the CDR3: TGTGCCAGCAGTTACTCAACGAGGCGGGTAAAGCTGTTTTTT.

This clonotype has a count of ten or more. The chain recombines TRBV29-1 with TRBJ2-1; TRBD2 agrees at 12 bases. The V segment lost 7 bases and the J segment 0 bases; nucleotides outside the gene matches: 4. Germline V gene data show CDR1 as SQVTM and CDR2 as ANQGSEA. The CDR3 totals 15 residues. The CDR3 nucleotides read TGCAGCGCGAGACTAGCGGGGGACTCCTACAATGAGCAGTTCTTC. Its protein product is CSARLAGDSYNEQFF.

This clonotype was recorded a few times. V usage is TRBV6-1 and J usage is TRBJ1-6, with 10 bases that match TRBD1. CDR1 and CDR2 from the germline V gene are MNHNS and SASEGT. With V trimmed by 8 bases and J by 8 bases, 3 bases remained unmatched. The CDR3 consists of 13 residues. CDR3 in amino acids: CASSGTGDSPLHF. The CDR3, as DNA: TGTGCCAGCTCCGGGACAGGGGATTCACCCCTCCACTTT.

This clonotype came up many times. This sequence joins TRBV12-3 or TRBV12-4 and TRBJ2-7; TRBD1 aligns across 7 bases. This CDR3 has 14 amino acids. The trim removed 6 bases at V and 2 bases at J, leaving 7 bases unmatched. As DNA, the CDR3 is TGTGCCAGCAGCCCACCGGACAGGCCCTACGAGCAGTACGTC. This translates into CASSPPDRPYEQYV.

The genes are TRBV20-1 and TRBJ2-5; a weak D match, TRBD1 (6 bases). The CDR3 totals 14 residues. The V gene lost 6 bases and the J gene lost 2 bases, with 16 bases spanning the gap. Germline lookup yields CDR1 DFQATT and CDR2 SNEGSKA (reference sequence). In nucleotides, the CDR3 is TGCAGTGCCACTCCAGGGGAGTTTCAAGAGACCCAGTACTTC. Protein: CSATPGEFQETQYF.

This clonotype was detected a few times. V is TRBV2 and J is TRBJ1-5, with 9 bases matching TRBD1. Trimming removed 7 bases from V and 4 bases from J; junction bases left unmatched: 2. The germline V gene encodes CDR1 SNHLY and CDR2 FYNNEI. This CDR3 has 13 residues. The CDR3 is CASTGQGNQPQHF. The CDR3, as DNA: TGTGCCAGCACCGGACAGGGGAATCAGCCCCAGCATTTT.

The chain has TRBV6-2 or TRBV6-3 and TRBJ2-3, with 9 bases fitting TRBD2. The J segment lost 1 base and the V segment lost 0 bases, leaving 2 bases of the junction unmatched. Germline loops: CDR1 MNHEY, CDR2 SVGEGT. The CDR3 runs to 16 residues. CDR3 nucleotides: TGTGCCAGCAGTTACTCGATAGCGGGGGGCACAGATACGCAGTATTTT. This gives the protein CASSYSIAGGTDTQYF.

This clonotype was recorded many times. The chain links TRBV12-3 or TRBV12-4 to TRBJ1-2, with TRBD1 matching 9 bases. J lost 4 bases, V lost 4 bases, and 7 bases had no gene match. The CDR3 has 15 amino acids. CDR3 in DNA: TGTGCCAGCAGTTCCCCCTCGACAGGGGGCTATGGCTACACCTTC. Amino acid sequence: CASSSPSTGGYGYTF.

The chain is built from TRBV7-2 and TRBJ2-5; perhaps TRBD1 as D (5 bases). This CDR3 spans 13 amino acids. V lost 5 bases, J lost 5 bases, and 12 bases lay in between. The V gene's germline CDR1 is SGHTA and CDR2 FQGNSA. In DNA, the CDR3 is TGTGCCAGCAGCGTATGGAAGGGGGAGACCCAGTACTTC. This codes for CASSVWKGETQYF.

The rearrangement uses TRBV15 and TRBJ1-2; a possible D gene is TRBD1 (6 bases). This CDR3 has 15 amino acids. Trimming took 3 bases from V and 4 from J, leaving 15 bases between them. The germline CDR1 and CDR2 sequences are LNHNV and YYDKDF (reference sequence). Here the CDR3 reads CATSRPGQGIYGYTF. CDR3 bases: TGTGCCACCAGCAGGCCGGGACAAGGGATCTATGGCTACACCTTC.

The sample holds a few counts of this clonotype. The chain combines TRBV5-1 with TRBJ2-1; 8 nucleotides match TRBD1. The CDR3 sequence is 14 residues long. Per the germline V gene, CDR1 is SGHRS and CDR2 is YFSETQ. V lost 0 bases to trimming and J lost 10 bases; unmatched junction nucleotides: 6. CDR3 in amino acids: CASSLGYRGEEQFF. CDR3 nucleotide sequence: TGCGCCAGCAGCTTGGGGTACAGGGGGGAAGAGCAGTTCTTC.

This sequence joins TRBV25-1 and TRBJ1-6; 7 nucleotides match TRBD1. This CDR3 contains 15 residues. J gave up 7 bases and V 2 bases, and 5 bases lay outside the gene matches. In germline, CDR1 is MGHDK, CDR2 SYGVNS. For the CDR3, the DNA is TGTGCCAGCAGTGAAGAGGGGGCCCCCAATTCACCCCTCCACTTT. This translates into CASSEEGAPNSPLHF.